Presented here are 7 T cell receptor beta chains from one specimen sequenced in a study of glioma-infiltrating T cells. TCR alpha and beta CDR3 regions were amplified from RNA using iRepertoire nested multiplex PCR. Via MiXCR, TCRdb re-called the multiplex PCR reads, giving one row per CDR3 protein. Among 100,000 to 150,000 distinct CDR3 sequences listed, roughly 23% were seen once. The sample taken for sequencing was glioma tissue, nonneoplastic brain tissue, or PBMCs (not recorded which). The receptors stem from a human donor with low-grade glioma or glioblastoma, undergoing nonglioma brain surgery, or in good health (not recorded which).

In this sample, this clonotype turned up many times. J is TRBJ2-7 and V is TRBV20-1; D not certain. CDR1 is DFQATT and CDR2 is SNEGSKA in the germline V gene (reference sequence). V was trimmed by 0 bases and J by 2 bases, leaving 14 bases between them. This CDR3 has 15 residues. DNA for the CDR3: TGCAGTGCTAGAGACCTAAGGGCGTCGGCCTACGAGCAGTACTTC. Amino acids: CSARDLRASAYEQYF.

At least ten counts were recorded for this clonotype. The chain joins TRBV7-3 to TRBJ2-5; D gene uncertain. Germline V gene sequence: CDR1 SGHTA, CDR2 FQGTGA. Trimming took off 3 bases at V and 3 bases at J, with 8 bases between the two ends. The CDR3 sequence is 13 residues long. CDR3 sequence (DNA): TGTGCCAGCAGCTTTTCGAATAAAGAGACCCAGTACTTC. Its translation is CASSFSNKETQYF.

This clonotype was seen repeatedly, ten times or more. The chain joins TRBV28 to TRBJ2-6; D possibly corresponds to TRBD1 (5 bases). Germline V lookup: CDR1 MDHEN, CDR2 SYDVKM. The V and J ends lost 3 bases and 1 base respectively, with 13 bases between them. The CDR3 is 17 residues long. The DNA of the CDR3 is TGTGCCAGCAGTTTGGACAAGTGGGCATCTGGGGCCAACGTCCTGACTTTC. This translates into CASSLDKWASGANVLTF.

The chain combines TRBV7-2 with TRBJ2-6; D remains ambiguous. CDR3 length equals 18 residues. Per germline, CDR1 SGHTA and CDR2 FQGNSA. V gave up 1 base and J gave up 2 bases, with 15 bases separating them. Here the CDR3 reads CASSLVSSVGTGANVLTF. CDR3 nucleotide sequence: TGTGCCAGCAGCTTAGTTTCCTCCGTTGGTACTGGGGCCAACGTCCTGACTTTC.

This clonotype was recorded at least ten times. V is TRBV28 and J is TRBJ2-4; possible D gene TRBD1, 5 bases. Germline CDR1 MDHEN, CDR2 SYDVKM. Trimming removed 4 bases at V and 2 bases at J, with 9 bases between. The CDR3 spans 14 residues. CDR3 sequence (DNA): TGTGCCAGCAGTTCCCAGGGTACCAAAAACATTCAGTACTTC. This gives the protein CASSSQGTKNIQYF.

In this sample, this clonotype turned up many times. The CDR3 coding sequence is TGTGCCACCAGTGATTTACAGGAAAACACCGGGGAGCTGTTTTTT. Encoded protein: CATSDLQENTGELFF. The V gene is TRBV24-1, the J gene TRBJ2-2, with D perhaps TRBD1 (5 bases). V lost 1 base, J lost 2 bases, and 7 bases lay in between. The V gene's germline CDR1 is KGHDR and CDR2 SFDVKD. This CDR3 spans 15 amino acids.

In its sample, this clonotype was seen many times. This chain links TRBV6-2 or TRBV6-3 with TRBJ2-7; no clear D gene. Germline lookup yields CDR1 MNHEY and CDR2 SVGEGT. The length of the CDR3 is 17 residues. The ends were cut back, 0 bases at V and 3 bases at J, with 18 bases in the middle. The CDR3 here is CASSYSNEGARYYEQYF. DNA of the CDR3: TGTGCCAGCAGTTACTCGAATGAAGGCGCTAGATACTACGAGCAGTACTTC.